This T cell receptor beta chain was identified during a study of response to subunit inactivated influenza vaccine. Study-wide results and limits: A suggestion made by the authors is that each seasonal influenza vaccination recruits few new T cells.

Turning to this clonotype: Its antigen remains unidentified.

TCRdb reanalysed the RT-PCR reads using MiXCR and keeps one entry per CDR3 protein. The sample consists of 800,000 to 1,000,000 distinct CDR3 sequences, around 20% of them appearing once. Looked up from germline, CDR1 is DFQATT and CDR2 is SNEGSKA (reference sequence). This CDR3 comprises 15 residues. Trimming cost V 2 bases and J 4 bases; bases outside gene matches: 7. The sequence was obtained from a man aged 50-59 years who received an inactivated influenza vaccine. The rearrangement joins TRBV20-1 to TRBJ2-1; 8 positions agree with TRBD1. Source: PBMCs from blood, taken less than 6 days after vaccination. For the CDR3, the DNA is TGCAGTGCTAGAAGATCGGGACAGGTATACAATGAGCAGTTCTTC. It translates to CSARRSGQVYNEQFF.